This TCR beta chain came from a study of CD8+CD57+ T cells in acquired aplastic anemia. CDR3 and TCR beta VDJ profiling relied on a genomic DNA template. TCRdb used MiXCR to reprocess the reads, holding one entry per CDR3 protein. The sample lists some 240,000 distinct CDR3 sequences; about a third were seen once. CDR1 is SGHRS and CDR2 is YFSETQ in the germline V gene. V was cut by 4 bases and J by 4 bases, with 20 bases left in between. This CDR3 comprises 16 residues. This clonotype was picked up a small number of times. The specimen sequenced was sorted CD4+, CD8+, or CD8+CD57+ T cells (not recorded which) from PBMCs. This clonotype was obtained from a human donor in good health, serving as a control. This chain joins TRBV5-1 and TRBJ1-1, with D tentatively TRBD1 (5 bases). CDR3 amino acids: CASSLPGLGRFTEAFF. CDR3 bases: TGCGCCAGCAGCCTCCCGGGACTAGGACGTTTCACTGAAGCTTTCTTT. The entire variable domain, with the rest obtained from reference TRBV5-1 and TRBJ1-1, is as follows: KAGVTQTPRYLIKTRGQQVTLSCSPISGHRSVSWYQQTPGQGLQFLFEYFSETQRNKGNFPGRFSGRQFSNSRSEMNVSTLELGDSALYLCASSLPGLGRFTEAFFGQGTRLTVV.